These T cell receptor beta chains were read from a single sample in a study of T-cell reconstitution after alpha-beta-depleted transplantation in children. TCRdb processed the PCR reads anew with MiXCR; each CDR3 protein has one entry. The repertoire includes approximately 490,000 distinct CDR3 sequences, around 12% of them detected once, and about 5.4% sits in the top ten. This specimen consisted of PBMCs from the stem cell graft donor, obtained from the stem cell graft. The receptors were sampled from a human donor who donated a stem cell graft to a child with combined immunodeficiency. The CDR3 runs from the conserved cysteine through the conserved F or W. A D gene is named only where the DNA matches it firmly. Only part of the rows carry a size: once, few, many, or a class if the clone is expanded.

abundance	v_gene	d_gene	j_gene	CDR3nt	CDR3aa
NA	TRBV2	NA	TRBJ2-3	TGTGCCAGCAGTGAAGTTTGGGACCCTATCACAGATACGCAGTATTTT	CASSEVWDPITDTQYF
NA	TRBV28	TRBD1	TRBJ2-1	TGTGCCAGCAGTACCTGGGACAGCTACAATGAGCAGTTCTTC	CASSTWDSYNEQFF
few	TRBV19	NA	TRBJ1-2	TGTGCCAGTAGCTTCTTGGACAGTCCCCTCAGAGGCTACACCTTC	CASSFLDSPLRGYTF
NA	TRBV11-2	NA	TRBJ2-7	TGTGCCAGCAGCTTGTCCGGGAGTCTAAACGAGCAGTACTTC	CASSLSGSLNEQYF
many	TRBV12-3/TRBV12-4	NA	TRBJ1-1	TGTGCTAGCGGGGAGGTGGGGACCACTGAAGCTTTCTTT	CASGEVGTTEAFF
few	TRBV5-6	NA	TRBJ2-3	TGTGCCAGCAGCTTGGAAGCTTCGGCGGGGAGCCGCGGGGATACGCAGTATTTT	CASSLEASAGSRGDTQYF
few	TRBV29-1	TRBD2	TRBJ2-2	TGCAGCGTGCCCGGACTAGCGGGGGCAGTGAACACCGGGGAGCTGTTTTTT	CSVPGLAGAVNTGELFF
many	TRBV12-3/TRBV12-4	TRBD1	TRBJ1-2	TGTGCCAGCAGTTTAGGGACAGGGGGCTACTATGGCTACACCTTC	CASSLGTGGYYGYTF
NA	TRBV12-3/TRBV12-4	TRBD2	TRBJ2-5	TGTGCCAGCAGTTTATGGCGGGAGGGCGCCGAGACCCAGTACTTC	CASSLWREGAETQYF
few	TRBV5-1	NA	TRBJ2-5	TGCGCCAGCAGCCTCGGGACGTCCCCCCTGGGAGAGACCCAGTACTTC	CASSLGTSPLGETQYF
NA	TRBV10-3	NA	TRBJ2-5	TGTGCCATCAGTGACCCGATAAGAGGTAGCGCGGAGACCCAGTACTTC	CAISDPIRGSAETQYF
few	TRBV6-2/TRBV6-3	NA	TRBJ2-7	TGTGCCAGCACCGGGACAAGGAGCTCCTACGAGCAGTACTTC	CASTGTRSSYEQYF
many	TRBV5-6	NA	TRBJ2-1	TGTGCCAGCAGCTTGACCTATGGGCTAGTCAAAGGGGATGAGCAGTTCTTC	CASSLTYGLVKGDEQFF
NA	TRBV29-1	NA	TRBJ2-5	TGCAGCGTTGTTCCCCTACGGGAGACCCAGTACTTC	CSVVPLRETQYF
NA	TRBV6-2/TRBV6-3	TRBD1	TRBJ2-2	TGTGCCAGCCTCCTTGGGACAGGGCCTACCGGGGAGCTGTTTTTT	CASLLGTGPTGELFF
few	TRBV15	TRBD2	TRBJ2-1	TGTGCCACCAGCATCGAGCGGGAGAGCTCCTACAATGAGCAGTTCTTC	CATSIERESSYNEQFF
NA	TRBV4-1	NA	TRBJ2-7	TGCGCCAGCAGCCAAGATCCCCCAGGGTACACCTACGAGCAGTACTTC	CASSQDPPGYTYEQYF
few	TRBV24-1	TRBD1	TRBJ2-5	TGTGCCACCAGTGAAAACAGGGGAAGCGAGACCCAGTACTTC	CATSENRGSETQYF
NA	TRBV5-6	NA	TRBJ2-5	TGTGCCAGCAGCTTGGCCGTGTCGGCACAAGAGACCCAGTACTTC	CASSLAVSAQETQYF
NA	TRBV19	NA	TRBJ2-7	TGTGCCAGTAGTGCCCGGGACACCTACGAGCAGTACTTC	CASSARDTYEQYF
few	TRBV6-1	NA	TRBJ2-1	TGTGCCAGCAGTCCCGGGACCCCCTGGGGGAATGAGCAGTTCTTC	CASSPGTPWGNEQFF
few	TRBV20-1	TRBD2	TRBJ2-1	TGCAGTGCCCTAGCGGAGGACACTGAGTTCTTC	CSALAEDTEFF
NA	TRBV24-1	NA	TRBJ2-3	TGTGCCACCAGTGACCACGGGAGCTCAGATACGCAGTATTTT	CATSDHGSSDTQYF
NA	TRBV25-1	TRBD1	TRBJ2-7	TGTGCCAGCAGTGAATTATGGGGGGGGACAGGGGTGAACGAGCAGTACTTC	CASSELWGGTGVNEQYF
few	TRBV7-2	NA	TRBJ2-7	TGTGCCAGCAGCTTCTCCTCGGTTCTCTCCTACGAGCAGTACTTC	CASSFSSVLSYEQYF
NA	TRBV5-1	NA	TRBJ2-6	TGCGCCAGCAGCTTGGCCTGGCCCGGTAGGTCCGGGGCCAACGTCCTGACTTTC	CASSLAWPGRSGANVLTF
few	TRBV12-3/TRBV12-4	NA	TRBJ1-6	TGTGCCAGCAGTTTCGGCGGTTCACCCCTCCACTTT	CASSFGGSPLHF
few	TRBV5-6	NA	TRBJ2-7	TGTGCCAGCAGCAGTAGGCAAGGGAGCTACGAGCAGTACTTC	CASSSRQGSYEQYF
many	TRBV7-2	NA	TRBJ2-3	TGTGCCAGCAGCTTAGTGGCCGCTTCTAGCACAGATACGCAGTATTTT	CASSLVAASSTDTQYF
few	TRBV27	NA	TRBJ2-2	TGTGCCAGCAGTTATGGAGCGTGGAGCACCGGGGAGCTGTTTTTT	CASSYGAWSTGELFF
many	TRBV7-2	NA	TRBJ2-2	TGTGCCAGCAGCTTAGTTTCCAACACCGGGGAGCTGTTTTTT	CASSLVSNTGELFF
NA	TRBV7-2	TRBD2	TRBJ2-3	TGTGCCAGCATCCCGGGACTAGCATTAGATACGCAGTATTTT	CASIPGLALDTQYF
many	TRBV12-3/TRBV12-4	NA	TRBJ2-1	TGTGCCAGCAGTCCAAACTCCCCCGGTATGGGTGAGCAGTTCTTC	CASSPNSPGMGEQFF